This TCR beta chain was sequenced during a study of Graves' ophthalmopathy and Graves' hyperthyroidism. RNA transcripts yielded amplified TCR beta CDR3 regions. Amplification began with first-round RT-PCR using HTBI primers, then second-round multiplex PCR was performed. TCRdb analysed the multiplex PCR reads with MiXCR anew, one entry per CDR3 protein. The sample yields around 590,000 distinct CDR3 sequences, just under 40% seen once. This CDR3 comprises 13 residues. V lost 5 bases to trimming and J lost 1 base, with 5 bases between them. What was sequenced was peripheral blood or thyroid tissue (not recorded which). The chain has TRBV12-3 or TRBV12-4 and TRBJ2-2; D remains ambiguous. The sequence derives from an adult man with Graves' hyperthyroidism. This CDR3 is CASSERNTGELFF. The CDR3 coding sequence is TGTGCCAGCAGTGAACGGAACACCGGGGAGCTGTTTTTT.